The present entry profiles one T cell receptor beta chain with its context. The data belong to a study of OX40 agonist ivuxolimab in advanced cancers. Study at large: Enrollees could have had prior anti-PD-1, anti-PD-L1 or anti-CTLA-4 therapy, which under 50% had received.

From germline, CDR1 is SGHRS and CDR2 YFSETQ. The CDR3 is 14 amino acids. The ends were cut back, 3 bases at V and 4 bases at J, with 13 bases in the middle. Libraries were prepared by immunoSEQ multiplex PCR; TCRdb keeps only in-frame clonotypes and omits some of them. The sample lists about 68,000 clones; over 80% were seen once. This specimen consisted of CD4+ or CD8+ T cells sorted from blood, obtained in a trial of the OX40 agonist ivuxolimab. This chain links TRBV5-1 with TRBJ1-1; D may be TRBD1 (5 bases). The TCR originated in an adult with an advanced solid tumor such as melanoma, head and neck, liver or kidney cancer. The DNA for the CDR3 is TGCGCCAGCAGCTCCTTGGGGGTGGGCACTGAAGCTTTCTTT. This encodes CASSSLGVGTEAFF.